Sequencing of this TCR beta chain was carried out in a study of glioma-infiltrating T cells. General study results and limits: Non-neoplastic patients had below-expected tissue-blood divergence, while all gliomas exceeded expectation. Very few CDR3 sequences were shared between tissue and blood.

Germline loops: CDR1 SNHLY, CDR2 FYNNEI. The CDR3 consists of 14 residues. V was trimmed by 6 bases and J by 0 bases, leaving 9 bases between them. On this clonotype itself: Its antigen is not identified.

TCR alpha and beta CDR3 regions were amplified from RNA using iRepertoire nested multiplex PCR. For one-step reverse transcription and amplification, about 85-400 ng of tissue mRNA or PBMC total RNA was used. TCRdb reprocessed the multiplex PCR reads with MiXCR, giving one entry per CDR3 protein. The repertoire holds 150,000 to 200,000 distinct CDR3 sequences, with over 40% as singletons. This receptor was taken from a human donor with low-grade glioma or glioblastoma, undergoing nonglioma brain surgery, or in good health (not recorded which). The sample consisted of glioma tissue, nonneoplastic brain tissue, or PBMCs (not recorded which). The J gene is TRBJ2-1, the V gene TRBV2; D is possibly TRBD1 or TRBD2 (5 bases each). The DNA of the CDR3 is TGTGCCAGCAGAGGTGGGGGCTCCTACAATGAGCAGTTCTTC. Its translation: CASRGGGSYNEQFF.